This paragraph reports one T cell receptor (beta chain). The data stem from a study of blood T cell repertoires in COVID-19. Study as a whole: Samples of COVID-19 (acute and convalescent) were obtained from the United States, Italy and Spain.

Germline assignment: CDR1 MNHNY and CDR2 SVGAGI (reference sequence). The CDR3 is 13 amino acids. V shed 7 bases and J shed 6 bases, with 15 bases lying between them. This table comes from immunoSEQ multiplex PCR, and its TCRdb copy is limited to in-frame clones, with some not included. The sample has approximately 270,000 clones; roughly 88% are singletons. The chain recombines TRBV6-6 with TRBJ2-5; D is perhaps TRBD2 (7 bases). Material for sequencing was peripheral blood. The sequence derives from a woman aged 70-85 years with acute or convalescent COVID-19. The CDR3 DNA follows: TGTGCCAGCACGGGGGGCGCTAGGAAGACCCAGTACTTC. As protein: CASTGGARKTQYF.